This TCR beta chain was identified in a study of blood T cells in healthy people across ages. Study-level results: Investigators treated diversity estimates from one million T cells as underestimates. The study found TCR beta diversity correlated strongly with naive T cell percentage.

Germline CDR1 reads ENHRY; CDR2 reads SYGVKD. This CDR3 region has 12 residues. The J segment lost 9 bases and the V segment lost 2 bases, leaving 1 base of the junction unmatched. On this clonotype: Its antigen remains unknown.

A second about 7 to 12 cycle PCR used barcoded and J-beta primers. Each cDNA molecule, via a template-switch adaptor with 12 random nucleotides, was tagged. Each CDR3 protein is one row after TCRdb ran MiXCR on the 5' RACE reads. The data contain 1.5 million or so distinct CDR3 sequences, less than 45% of them singletons. This sequence was found in a woman aged 18-29 years in good health. Sequencing was carried out using blood. The chain uses TRBV10-3 and TRBJ2-1; 7 bases align to TRBD2. In DNA, the CDR3 is TGTGCCATCAGTGAGGGCGGGGGTGAGCAGTTCTTC. Protein product: CAISEGGGEQFF.